This is a list of T cell receptor beta chains from one sample in a study of cytomegalovirus exposure and HLA in healthy donors. The table came from immunoSEQ multiplex PCR; TCRdb's copy has only in-frame clones and leaves some out. This sample carries approximately 190,000 clones, around 88% of them seen once, and the ten largest clones take 1.5% to 2%. Material: PBMCs. Source of these receptors: a man in his forties in good health and CMV-seropositive. The CDR3 runs from the conserved cysteine through the conserved F or W. The D gene is left open where the match is weak. Clone size is given for some rows only: seen once, a few or many times, or a class if the clone is expanded.

CDR3: CATYAITGTGGPLEAFF; DNA: TGTGCCACGTATGCTATCACCGGGACAGGGGGCCCCCTTGAAGCTTTCTTT; D: TRBD1; V: TRBV10-3; J: TRBJ1-1; size: -
CDR3: CASSVAGTGRGMDTQYF; DNA: TGTGCCAGCAGCGTAGCCGGGACAGGGCGGGGTATGGATACGCAGTATTTT; D: TRBD1; V: TRBV9; J: TRBJ2-3; size: -
CDR3: CASDGGAAGANVLTF; DNA: TGTGCCAGCGACGGGGGGGCGGCTGGGGCCAACGTCCTGACTTTC; D: TRBD2; V: TRBV19; J: TRBJ2-6; size: -
CDR3: CASSSQGETQYF; DNA: TGTGCCAGCAGTTCCCAGGGAGAGACCCAGTACTTC; D: -; V: TRBV6-1; J: TRBJ2-5; size: -
CDR3: CASSYPSGGGRFEQYF; DNA: TGTGCCAGCAGTTATCCCTCTGGGGGGGGACGTTTCGAGCAGTACTTC; D: TRBD2; V: TRBV6-5; J: TRBJ2-7; size: -
CDR3: CASRSERGSDRIWWNEQFF; DNA: TGTGCAAGTCGCTCCGAGCGGGGGAGCGATAGGATATGGTGGAATGAGCAGTTCTTC; D: -; V: TRBV12-2; J: TRBJ2-1; size: -
CDR3: CSAWSYSYEQYF; DNA: TGCAGCGCATGGTCCTACTCCTACGAGCAGTACTTC; D: -; V: TRBV29-1; J: TRBJ2-7; size: -
CDR3: CASSVGQRSSYNEQFF; DNA: TGTGCCAGCAGCGTAGGACAGAGAAGCTCCTACAATGAGCAGTTCTTC; D: -; V: TRBV9; J: TRBJ2-1; size: -
CDR3: CASSIAGGSYNEQFF; DNA: TGTGCCAGCAGTATAGCGGGAGGTAGCTACAATGAGCAGTTCTTC; D: TRBD2; V: TRBV6-1; J: TRBJ2-1; size: -
CDR3: CASRVSGLLYDTQYF; DNA: TGCGCCAGCAGGGTATCAGGACTACTATACGATACGCAGTATTTT; D: -; V: TRBV5-1; J: TRBJ2-3; size: once
CDR3: CASSLTGGTEAFF; DNA: TGTGCCAGCAGTTTAACAGGGGGCACTGAAGCTTTCTTT; D: TRBD1; V: TRBV27; J: TRBJ1-1; size: -
CDR3: CASSERGEGILNTEAFF; DNA: TGTGCCAGCAGTGAACGGGGGGAGGGAATCCTGAACACTGAAGCTTTCTTT; D: -; V: TRBV6-1; J: TRBJ1-1; size: -
CDR3: CASALPGELFF; DNA: TGTGCCAGCGCGTTGCCCGGGGAGCTGTTTTTT; D: -; V: TRBV11-2; J: TRBJ2-2; size: -
CDR3: CASSSRGVNTIYF; DNA: TGTGCCAGCAGCTCCCGCGGGGTGAACACCATATATTTT; D: -; V: TRBV5-4; J: TRBJ1-3; size: -
CDR3: CASKTGPYGYTF; DNA: TGTGCCAGCAAAACAGGGCCCTATGGCTACACCTTC; D: -; V: TRBV28; J: TRBJ1-2; size: -
CDR3: CASSELAGGVDTQYF; DNA: TGTGCCAGCAGTGAACTAGCGGGAGGGGTAGATACGCAGTATTTT; D: TRBD2; V: TRBV6-1; J: TRBJ2-3; size: -
CDR3: CASSAEPANTGELFF; DNA: TGTGCCAGCAGCGCCGAGCCCGCGAACACCGGGGAGCTGTTTTTT; D: -; V: TRBV6-5; J: TRBJ2-2; size: -
CDR3: CASSPDRVNTEAFF; DNA: TGTGCCAGCTCACCAGACAGGGTGAACACTGAAGCTTTCTTT; D: TRBD1; V: TRBV18; J: TRBJ1-1; size: -
CDR3: CASSLGTSGPYTDTQYF; DNA: TGTGCCAGCAGTTTAGGGACTAGCGGGCCTTACACAGATACGCAGTATTTT; D: TRBD2; V: TRBV27; J: TRBJ2-3; size: -
CDR3: CAWSVGDSESCFF; DNA: TGTGCCTGGAGTGTTGGGGACAGCGAGAGTTGTTTCTTT; D: TRBD1; V: TRBV30; J: TRBJ1-1; size: -
CDR3: CASTAGMRRDYSNQPQHF; DNA: TGTGCCAGCACGGCCGGGATGAGGCGGGACTATAGCAATCAGCCCCAGCATTTT; D: -; V: TRBV2; J: TRBJ1-5; size: -
CDR3: CSARGHNEQFF; DNA: TGCAGTGCTAGGGGGCACAATGAGCAGTTCTTC; D: -; V: TRBV20-1; J: TRBJ2-1; size: -
CDR3: CASRSRDRSNTEAFF; DNA: TGTGCCAGCAGGTCCCGGGACAGGTCGAACACTGAAGCTTTCTTT; D: TRBD1; V: TRBV9; J: TRBJ1-1; size: -
CDR3: CASSSSGGSGYTF; DNA: TGTGCCAGCAGCAGTTCGGGTGGCTCTGGCTACACCTTC; D: -; V: TRBV7-2; J: TRBJ1-2; size: -
CDR3: CASSWDRSTEAFF; DNA: TGTGCCAGCAGTTGGGACAGGAGTACTGAAGCTTTCTTT; D: TRBD1; V: TRBV27; J: TRBJ1-1; size: once
CDR3: CASTPGGGEAFF; DNA: TGTGCCAGCACCCCTGGGGGGGGTGAAGCTTTCTTT; D: -; V: TRBV5-6; J: TRBJ1-1; size: -
CDR3: CASSPGQGNQPQHF; DNA: TGTGCCAGCAGTCCCGGACAGGGGAATCAGCCCCAGCATTTT; D: TRBD1; V: TRBV28; J: TRBJ1-5; size: few
CDR3: CALAGGLNEQFF; DNA: TGTGCCTTAGCGGGAGGCCTCAATGAGCAGTTCTTC; D: TRBD2; V: TRBV30; J: TRBJ2-1; size: -
CDR3: CASSEAGRFSLYEQYF; DNA: TGCGCCAGCAGTGAGGCGGGAAGGTTTTCACTCTACGAGCAGTACTTC; D: -; V: TRBV10-1; J: TRBJ2-7; size: -
CDR3: CASSPWTTDEQFF; DNA: TGCGCCAGCAGCCCATGGACAACCGATGAGCAGTTCTTC; D: -; V: TRBV5-1; J: TRBJ2-1; size: -
CDR3: CASSYSRYGAEAFF; DNA: TGTGCCAGCAGTTACTCCCGGTACGGAGCTGAAGCTTTCTTT; D: -; V: TRBV6-5; J: TRBJ1-1; size: -
CDR3: CASSFGRTSYEQYF; DNA: TGTGCCAGCAGCTTCGGACGGACTTCCTACGAGCAGTACTTC; D: -; V: TRBV11-2; J: TRBJ2-7; size: -
CDR3: CASSLAGGANEKLFF; DNA: TGTGCCAGCAGCTTGGCAGGGGGTGCTAATGAAAAACTGTTTTTT; D: TRBD1; V: TRBV5-6; J: TRBJ1-4; size: once
CDR3: CASSLQVMGTGELFF; DNA: TGTGCCAGCAGCCTACAGGTGATGGGGACCGGGGAGCTGTTTTTT; D: -; V: TRBV11-3; J: TRBJ2-2; size: -
CDR3: CATRDFPETDTQYF; DNA: TGTGCCACCCGGGACTTCCCTGAGACAGATACGCAGTATTTT; D: -; V: TRBV10-3; J: TRBJ2-3; size: -
CDR3: CASSISQDRYTF; DNA: TGTGCCAGTAGTATTTCCCAGGATCGCTACACCTTC; D: -; V: TRBV19; J: TRBJ1-2; size: few
CDR3: CASSPRGLGAYNEQFF; DNA: TGTGCCAGCAGCCCGAGGGGACTAGGGGCTTACAATGAGCAGTTCTTC; D: TRBD2; V: TRBV9; J: TRBJ2-1; size: few
CDR3: CSDAFGETQYF; DNA: TGCAGCGACGCTTTCGGTGAGACCCAGTACTTC; D: -; V: TRBV29-1; J: TRBJ2-5; size: -
CDR3: CASSPAGGEKLFF; DNA: TGCGCCAGCAGCCCCGCGGGGGGTGAAAAACTGTTTTTT; D: -; V: TRBV4-3; J: TRBJ1-4; size: -
CDR3: CASNIAGKAGGYQETQYF; DNA: TGTGCCAGTAATATAGCGGGCAAAGCGGGAGGGTACCAAGAGACCCAGTACTTC; D: TRBD2; V: TRBV19; J: TRBJ2-5; size: -
CDR3: CASSFNSGNEQFF; DNA: TGTGCCAGTAGTTTTAATAGCGGCAATGAGCAGTTCTTC; D: -; V: TRBV19; J: TRBJ2-1; size: -
CDR3: CASSRLGGVTISDEQFF; DNA: TGTGCCAGCAGCCGCCTCGGCGGGGTCACCATCAGCGATGAGCAGTTCTTC; D: -; V: TRBV9; J: TRBJ2-1; size: -
CDR3: CASSIARGYGYTF; DNA: TGTGCCAGCAGCATCGCTCGGGGCTATGGCTACACCTTC; D: -; V: TRBV9; J: TRBJ1-2; size: -
CDR3: CASSSSGRNNYNEQFF; DNA: TGTGCCAGCAGCTCTAGCGGGAGGAATAACTACAATGAGCAGTTCTTC; D: TRBD2; V: TRBV7-3; J: TRBJ2-1; size: -
CDR3: CASSLDRGDPEAFF; DNA: TGTGCCAGCAGTTTGGACAGGGGAGACCCTGAAGCTTTCTTT; D: TRBD1; V: TRBV7-9; J: TRBJ1-1; size: -
CDR3: CASSTTTENTGELFF; DNA: TGTGCCAGCAGCACGACTACGGAGAATACCGGGGAGCTGTTTTTT; D: -; V: TRBV4-2; J: TRBJ2-2; size: -
CDR3: CASSLVGAGTEAFF; DNA: TGCGCCAGCAGCTTGGTGGGGGCCGGCACTGAAGCTTTCTTT; D: -; V: TRBV5-1; J: TRBJ1-1; size: -
CDR3: CAGASGTSGYEQYF; DNA: TGTGCCGGAGCTAGCGGGACTAGCGGCTACGAGCAGTACTTC; D: TRBD2; V: TRBV6-1; J: TRBJ2-7; size: -
CDR3: CASSLTSGRQETQYF; DNA: TGTGCCAGCAGCTTAACTAGCGGGAGGCAAGAGACCCAGTACTTC; D: TRBD2; V: TRBV7-3; J: TRBJ2-5; size: -
CDR3: CASSLGGLARTSYNEQFF; DNA: TGTGCCAGCAGCTTGGGAGGACTAGCGAGAACATCCTACAATGAGCAGTTCTTC; D: TRBD2; V: TRBV5-5; J: TRBJ2-1; size: -
CDR3: CASSTETGRYEQYF; DNA: TGTGCCAGCAGCACGGAGACAGGGCGCTACGAGCAGTACTTC; D: TRBD1; V: TRBV11-2; J: TRBJ2-7; size: -
CDR3: CASSYSGTGETQYF; DNA: TGTGCCAGCAGTTACTCGGGGACAGGGGAGACCCAGTACTTC; D: TRBD1; V: TRBV6-5; J: TRBJ2-5; size: -
CDR3: CASSLELAGVGAEEQFF; DNA: TGCGCCAGCAGCTTGGAACTAGCGGGAGTAGGAGCAGAGGAGCAGTTCTTC; D: TRBD2; V: TRBV5-1; J: TRBJ2-1; size: -
CDR3: CASRRGTSGIGTYEQYF; DNA: TGTGCCAGCAGACGCGGGACTAGCGGGATCGGGACCTACGAGCAGTACTTC; D: TRBD2; V: TRBV27; J: TRBJ2-7; size: -
CDR3: CASSLGRGPYEQYF; DNA: TGTGCCAGCAGCTTAGGGCGCGGCCCCTACGAGCAGTACTTC; D: -; V: TRBV11-2; J: TRBJ2-7; size: -
CDR3: CAGTGLAGYEQYF; DNA: TGTGCCGGCACGGGACTAGCGGGCTACGAGCAGTACTTC; D: TRBD2; V: TRBV6-1; J: TRBJ2-7; size: once
CDR3: CASTTISGGGYTF; DNA: TGTGCCAGCACCACGATCTCAGGGGGTGGCTACACCTTC; D: TRBD1; V: TRBV5-6; J: TRBJ1-2; size: -
CDR3: CSVFTDTQYF; DNA: TGCAGCGTTTTCACAGATACGCAGTATTTT; D: -; V: TRBV20-1; J: TRBJ2-3; size: -
CDR3: CASSTTGTSYEQYF; DNA: TGTGCCAGCAGCACCACCGGGACTAGCTACGAGCAGTACTTC; D: TRBD2; V: TRBV7-2; J: TRBJ2-7; size: few